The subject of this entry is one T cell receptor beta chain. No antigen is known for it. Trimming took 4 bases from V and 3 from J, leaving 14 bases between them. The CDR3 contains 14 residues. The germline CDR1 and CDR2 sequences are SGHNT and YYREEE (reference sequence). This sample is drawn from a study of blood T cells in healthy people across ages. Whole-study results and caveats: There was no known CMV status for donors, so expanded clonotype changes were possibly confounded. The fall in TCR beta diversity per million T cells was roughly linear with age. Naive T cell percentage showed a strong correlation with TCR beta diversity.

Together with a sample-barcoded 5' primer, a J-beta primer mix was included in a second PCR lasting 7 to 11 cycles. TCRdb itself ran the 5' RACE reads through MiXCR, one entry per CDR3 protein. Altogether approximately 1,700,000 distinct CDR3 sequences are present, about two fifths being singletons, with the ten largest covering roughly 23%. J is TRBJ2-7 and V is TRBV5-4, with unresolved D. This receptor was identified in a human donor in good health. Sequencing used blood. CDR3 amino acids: CASSPGRWSYEQYF. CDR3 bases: TGTGCCAGCAGCCCTGGTCGGTGGAGCTACGAGCAGTACTTC.